This record covers a single TCR beta chain. The antigen remains unidentified. TCRdb's copy holds only in-frame clones and misses some; the assay was immunoSEQ multiplex PCR. Of more than 1.2 million clones in the sample, 98% to 99% were seen once. The data were taken from a study of shared clonotypes between healthy human individuals. Study-level information: The donor pool was made up of a couple of women and three men aged 18 to 49.

Study-level results: What naive subsets generally showed was a larger estimated richness than memory subsets showed. Sampling involved blood alone; tissue repertoires likely differ. Among non-shared clonotypes, generation probabilities were lower than among those shared by all four donors.

Input material: naive CD4+ T cells sorted from blood. As for subset: CD45RA+ positively selected. This TCR derives from a man aged 25 to 40 in good health.

The CDR3, as DNA: TGTGCCAGCACCAAAGAGGGTTTTTCCTACGAGCAGTACTTC. This translates into CASTKEGFSYEQYF. This sequence joins TRBV2 and TRBJ2-7; a possible D gene is TRBD2 (5 bases). The ends were cut back, 7 bases at V and 1 base at J, with 14 bases in the middle. CDR1 and CDR2 from the germline V gene are SNHLY and FYNNEI. The CDR3 totals 14 residues. The full variable domain, its missing parts supplied by reference TRBV2 and TRBJ2-7, is EPEVTQTPSHQVTQMGQEVILRCVPISNHLYFYWYRQILGQKVEFLVSFYNNEISEKSEIFDDQFSVERPDGSNFTLKIRSTKLEDSAMYFCASTKEGFSYEQYFGPGTRLTVT.